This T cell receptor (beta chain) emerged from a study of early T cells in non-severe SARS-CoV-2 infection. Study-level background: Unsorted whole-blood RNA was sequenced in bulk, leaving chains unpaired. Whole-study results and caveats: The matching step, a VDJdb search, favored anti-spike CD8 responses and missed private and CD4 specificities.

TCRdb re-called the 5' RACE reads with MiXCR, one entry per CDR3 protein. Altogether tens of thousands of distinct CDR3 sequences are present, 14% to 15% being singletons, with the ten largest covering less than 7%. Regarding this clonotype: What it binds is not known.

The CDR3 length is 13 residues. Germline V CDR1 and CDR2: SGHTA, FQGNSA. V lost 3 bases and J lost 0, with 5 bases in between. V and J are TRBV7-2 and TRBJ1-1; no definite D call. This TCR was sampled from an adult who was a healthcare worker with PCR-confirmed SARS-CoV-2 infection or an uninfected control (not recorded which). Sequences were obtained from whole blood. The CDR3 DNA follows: TGTGCCAGCAGCTTCGGGATGAACACTGAAGCTTTCTTT. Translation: CASSFGMNTEAFF. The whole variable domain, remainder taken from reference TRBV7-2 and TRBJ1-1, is GAGVSQSPSNKVTEKGKDVELRCDPISGHTALYWYRQSLGQGLEFLIYFQGNSAPDKSGLPSDRFSAERTGGSVSTLTIQRTQQEDSAVYLCASSFGMNTEAFFGQGTRLTVV.